A selection of T cell receptor beta chains follows, all from one sample in a study of cytomegalovirus exposure and HLA in healthy donors. Assay used: immunoSEQ multiplex PCR; TCRdb lists only in-frame clones, some missing. The repertoire holds about 130,000 clones, approximately 74% seen once, with 7.3% in the top ten. The sequencing sample was made of PBMCs. These receptors were collected from a male donor in good health and CMV-seronegative. CDR3s include the opening cysteine and the closing phenylalanine or tryptophan. A D gene is named only where the DNA matches it firmly. The size field is filled for only some rows; it gives once, few, many or a size class.

D gene	clone size	V gene	J gene	CDR3 DNA	CDR3 protein
TRBD1	.	TRBV7-2	TRBJ2-7	TGTGCCAGCAGCTTGGACGGGACAGCCTACGAGCAGTACTTC	CASSLDGTAYEQYF
.	few	TRBV6-1	TRBJ1-1	TGTGCCAGCAGTGAATGGGCGGGGACTGAAGCTTTCTTT	CASSEWAGTEAFF
TRBD1	.	TRBV7-9	TRBJ2-2	TGTGCCAGCAGCGCCGGGACAGGGGGCAGGAACACCGGGGAGCTGTTTTTT	CASSAGTGGRNTGELFF
.	.	TRBV30	TRBJ1-2	TGTGCCTGGAGTGTAGGGGGTTATGGCTACACCTTC	CAWSVGGYGYTF
TRBD2	few	TRBV6-5	TRBJ2-5	TGTGCCAGCAGTTACTCCGCAAGCGGGGGGCAAGAGACCCAGTACTTC	CASSYSASGGQETQYF
TRBD2	.	TRBV5-3	TRBJ2-1	TGTGCCGGAGTTCTAGCGGGGGGCCGGAGCTCCTACAATGAGCAGTTCTTC	CAGVLAGGRSSYNEQFF
TRBD2	.	TRBV25-1	TRBJ2-5	TGTGCCAGCAGTGAAGCGGGAGCGCAAGAGACCCAGTACTTC	CASSEAGAQETQYF
TRBD1	.	TRBV5-4	TRBJ1-2	TGTGCCAGCAGCGCCGGGACAGGGTTGATCGGCTATGGCTACACCTTC	CASSAGTGLIGYGYTF
.	.	TRBV30	TRBJ2-4	TGTGCCTGGAGTGTACTGGGAGGGGGAGAAATTCAGTACTTC	CAWSVLGGGEIQYF
.	.	TRBV19	TRBJ2-3	TGTGCCAGTAGTATATCAGGAACTAGCACAGATACGCAGTATTTT	CASSISGTSTDTQYF
TRBD2	.	TRBV9	TRBJ2-1	TGTGCCAGCAGCGTAGGAGGGAGGGCCTCCTACAATGAGCAGTTCTTC	CASSVGGRASYNEQFF
TRBD2	.	TRBV4-2	TRBJ2-7	TGTGCCAGCAGCCGAGGGACTAGCGGGAGTTCATACGAGCAGTACTTC	CASSRGTSGSSYEQYF
TRBD1	.	TRBV5-6	TRBJ2-7	TGTGCCAGCAGCCTAAGGACAGGGGTATTCTACGAGCAGTACTTC	CASSLRTGVFYEQYF
.	.	TRBV11-1	TRBJ2-6	TGTGCCAGCAGCTATATCAGGGGCTCTGGGGCCAACGTCCTGACTTTC	CASSYIRGSGANVLTF
.	.	TRBV25-1	TRBJ1-6	TGTGCCAGCAGTCCTATGGGCCAGGGGTATAATTCACCCCTCCACTTT	CASSPMGQGYNSPLHF
.	.	TRBV4-3	TRBJ2-7	TGCGCCAGCAGCCCTTTCGACAAAGCCTACGAGCAGTACTTC	CASSPFDKAYEQYF
.	.	TRBV2	TRBJ2-2	TGTGCCAGCAGTCTCCGGGGTACCGGGGAGCTGTTTTTT	CASSLRGTGELFF
TRBD1	.	TRBV4-3	TRBJ1-2	TGCGCCAGCAGCCAAGACCTTCAGGGGGGCTATGGCTACACCTTC	CASSQDLQGGYGYTF
TRBD2	.	TRBV9	TRBJ2-7	TGTGCCAGCAGCGCACCCGGGGGGGACGAGCAGTACTTC	CASSAPGGDEQYF
TRBD2	.	TRBV7-2	TRBJ2-5	TGTGCCAGCAGCCTGGGGACTAGCGGGAGGGCCAGGGAGACCCAGTACTTC	CASSLGTSGRARETQYF
.	.	TRBV18	TRBJ1-2	TGTGCCAGCTCACCATTCACCCAGGGGTCCGGTGGCTACACCTTC	CASSPFTQGSGGYTF
TRBD1	.	TRBV7-9	TRBJ1-3	TGTGCCAGCAGCTTGGACAGGGCGTCTGGAAACACCATATATTTT	CASSLDRASGNTIYF
TRBD2	.	TRBV9	TRBJ2-1	TGTGCCAGCAGCGTAGAGGGCGGGAGTCTTAATGAGCAGTTCTTC	CASSVEGGSLNEQFF
TRBD1	.	TRBV9	TRBJ1-1	TGTGCCAGCAGCGTAGGTCCCCAACCGGACAGGGGACAGAGCACTGAAGCTTTCTTT	CASSVGPQPDRGQSTEAFF
TRBD2	.	TRBV9	TRBJ2-3	TGTGCCAGCAGCGTTTTAGCGGGAGGCGGGACAGATACGCAGTATTTT	CASSVLAGGGTDTQYF
TRBD1	.	TRBV6-5	TRBJ1-3	TGTGCCAGCGGGACAGGGGGCGCCTCTGGAAACACCATATATTTT	CASGTGGASGNTIYF
.	.	TRBV12-1	TRBJ1-1	TGTGCCAGCAGCGGGACAGGGGGGGGTGCTGAAGCTTTCTTT	CASSGTGGGAEAFF
TRBD2	few	TRBV7-2	TRBJ2-2	TGTGCCAGCAGCTTAGCCGGACTAGCGGGGAAGGGCGGGGAGCTGTTTTTT	CASSLAGLAGKGGELFF
TRBD1	.	TRBV7-6	TRBJ2-7	TGTGCCAGCAGCATTGGACAGGGGTTCGAGCAGTACTTC	CASSIGQGFEQYF
.	.	TRBV27	TRBJ1-6	TGTGCCAGCACAAGTGGGGGGGCCTATAATTCACCCCTCCACTTT	CASTSGGAYNSPLHF
.	.	TRBV7-6	TRBJ2-1	TGTGCCAGCAGCTTAGGTCAGGGTTATGAGCAGTTCTTC	CASSLGQGYEQFF
TRBD2	few	TRBV7-3	TRBJ2-2	TGTGCCAGCAGCTATACTAGCGACACCGGGGAGCTGTTTTTT	CASSYTSDTGELFF
.	.	TRBV6-1	TRBJ2-5	TGTGCCAGCAGAGCCCGGGTGGGAGAGACCCAGTACTTC	CASRARVGETQYF
.	.	TRBV5-5	TRBJ2-2	TGTGCCAGCAGCTTGGTGGCACGTCAAGAGCTGTTTTTT	CASSLVARQELFF
.	once	TRBV29-1	TRBJ2-3	TGCAGCGTTGATCCGGGGGGCACTAGCACAGATACGCAGTATTTT	CSVDPGGTSTDTQYF
TRBD2	.	TRBV2	TRBJ2-3	TGTGCCAGCAGGCTTAGCGGGAGCACAGATACGCAGTATTTT	CASRLSGSTDTQYF
TRBD1	.	TRBV5-1	TRBJ1-3	TGCGCCAGCAGCGCCTCACAGGGGGCAAGTGGAAACACCATATATTTT	CASSASQGASGNTIYF
.	.	TRBV6-5	TRBJ1-1	TGTGCCAGCAGTTTCAGGGGAGAGGGCACTGAAGCTTTCTTT	CASSFRGEGTEAFF
TRBD1	many	TRBV4-1	TRBJ2-5	TGCGCCAGCAGCCATTACGGGACAGGGGAGCAAGAGACCCAGTACTTC	CASSHYGTGEQETQYF
.	.	TRBV9	TRBJ2-1	TGTGCCAGCAGCGTAGCGGGCGGGACTCCCTACAATGAGCAGTTCTTC	CASSVAGGTPYNEQFF
.	.	TRBV27	TRBJ2-4	TGTGCCAGCAGTTTAGCGGGACGTGCAAACATTCAGTACTTC	CASSLAGRANIQYF
TRBD1	.	TRBV23-1	TRBJ1-1	TGCGCCAGCAGTCGGACAGGGAGAGAAGCTTTCTTT	CASSRTGREAFF
TRBD1	.	TRBV28	TRBJ2-7	TGTGCCAGCAGTTTTGGGGCCGGGGGACAGGGATTCTACGAGCAGTACTTC	CASSFGAGGQGFYEQYF
.	.	TRBV6-6	TRBJ2-7	TGTGCCAGCAGTTCCATCAGGTCTCAAGCAGGCTACGAGCAGTACTTC	CASSSIRSQAGYEQYF
TRBD1	.	TRBV5-8	TRBJ1-5	TGTGCCAGCAGCCAGGGCGTCGGACAGGGGCGGTTTCAGCCCCAGCATTTT	CASSQGVGQGRFQPQHF
TRBD1	.	TRBV7-8	TRBJ2-5	TGTGCCAGCAGCTTAGAAGCCAGGGGGGAGACCCAGTACTTC	CASSLEARGETQYF
.	.	TRBV27	TRBJ2-7	TGTGCCAGCAGTACCCGGCGGGCCACTATTTCCTACGAGCAGTACTTC	CASSTRRATISYEQYF
.	.	TRBV5-1	TRBJ2-1	TGCGCCAGCAGCCGTGATGCGGGGGCCCTATGGCGCTATGAGCAGTTCTTC	CASSRDAGALWRYEQFF
.	.	TRBV6-1	TRBJ2-5	TGTGCCAGCAGTGAAAATGTAAGGACTTCCCAAGAGACCCAGTACTTC	CASSENVRTSQETQYF
TRBD1	.	TRBV19	TRBJ2-7	TGTGCCAGTAGTGTCCGGGACAGGGTAACTTACGAGCAGTACTTC	CASSVRDRVTYEQYF
TRBD2	few	TRBV29-1	TRBJ2-3	TGCAGCGTTGCCAGCGGGAGCGATACGCAGTATTTT	CSVASGSDTQYF